This T cell receptor (beta chain) was sequenced in a study of T cells after yellow fever vaccination. MiXCR, applied by TCRdb to the 5' RACE reads, yields one record per CDR3 protein. The data show about 430,000 distinct CDR3 sequences, with under 20% seen just once and 18% held by the top ten. The CDR3 has 15 amino acids. V lost 2 bases and J 0 bases, leaving 9 bases between the germline ends. The V gene's germline CDR1 is SGHDT and CDR2 YYEEEE. V gene TRBV5-6 combines with J gene TRBJ2-1; D is uncertain. Sequenced material: PBMCs, taken before the yellow fever booster vaccination. The source of this sequence is a man aged 18 to 29 who received the YFV17D yellow fever vaccine. CDR3 region: CASSFLTSSYNEQFF. CDR3 nucleotide sequence: TGTGCCAGCAGCTTTTTGACCAGCTCCTACAATGAGCAGTTCTTC.